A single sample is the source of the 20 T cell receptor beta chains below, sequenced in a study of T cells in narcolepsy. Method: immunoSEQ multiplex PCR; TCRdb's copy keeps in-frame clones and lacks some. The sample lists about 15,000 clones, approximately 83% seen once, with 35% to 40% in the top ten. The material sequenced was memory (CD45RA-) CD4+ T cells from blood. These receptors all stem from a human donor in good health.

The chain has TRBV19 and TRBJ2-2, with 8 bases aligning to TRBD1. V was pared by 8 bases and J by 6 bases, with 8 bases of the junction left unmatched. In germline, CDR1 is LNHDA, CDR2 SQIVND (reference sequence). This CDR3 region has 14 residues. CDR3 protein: CASRQGRLAGELFF. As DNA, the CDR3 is TGTGCCAGTCGACAGGGGCGACTGGCCGGGGAGCTGTTTTTT.

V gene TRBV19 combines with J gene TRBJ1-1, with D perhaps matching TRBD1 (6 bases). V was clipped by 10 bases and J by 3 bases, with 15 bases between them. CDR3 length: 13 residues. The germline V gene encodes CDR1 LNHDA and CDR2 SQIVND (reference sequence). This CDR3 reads CATSDRPHTEAFF. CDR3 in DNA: TGTGCCACCTCGGACAGACCCCACACTGAAGCTTTCTTT.

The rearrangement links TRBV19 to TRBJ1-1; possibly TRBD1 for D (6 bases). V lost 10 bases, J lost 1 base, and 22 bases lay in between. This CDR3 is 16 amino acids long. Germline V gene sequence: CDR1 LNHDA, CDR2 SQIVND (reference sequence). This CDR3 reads CATFRRGASANTEAFF. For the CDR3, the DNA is TGTGCCACCTTCCGGAGGGGGGCATCCGCGAACACTGAAGCTTTCTTT.

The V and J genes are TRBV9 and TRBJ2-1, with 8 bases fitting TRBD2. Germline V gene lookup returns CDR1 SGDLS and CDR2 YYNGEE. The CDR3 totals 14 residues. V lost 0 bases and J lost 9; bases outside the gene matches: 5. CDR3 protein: CASSVEAGVGEQFF. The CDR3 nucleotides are TGTGCCAGCAGCGTAGAAGCGGGAGTTGGTGAGCAGTTCTTC. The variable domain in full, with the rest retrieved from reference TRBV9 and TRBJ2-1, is DSGVTQTPKHLITATGQRVTLRCSPRSGDLSVYWYQQSLDQGLQFLIQYYNGEERAKGNILERFSAQQFPDLHSELNLSSLELGDSALYFCASSVEAGVGEQFFGPGTRLTVL.

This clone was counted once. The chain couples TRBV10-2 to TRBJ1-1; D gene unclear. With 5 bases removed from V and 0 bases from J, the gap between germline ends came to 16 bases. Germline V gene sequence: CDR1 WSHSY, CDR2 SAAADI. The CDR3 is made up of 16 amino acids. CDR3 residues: CASSHLAPSMNTEAFF. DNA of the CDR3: TGCGCCAGCAGTCACCTGGCACCAAGCATGAACACTGAAGCTTTCTTT.

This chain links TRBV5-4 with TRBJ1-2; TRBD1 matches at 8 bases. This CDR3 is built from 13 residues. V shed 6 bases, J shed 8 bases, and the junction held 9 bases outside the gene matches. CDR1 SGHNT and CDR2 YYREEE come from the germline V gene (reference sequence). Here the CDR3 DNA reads TGTGCCAGCACACCTCCACAGGGGGGCGGCTACACCTTC. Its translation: CASTPPQGGGYTF. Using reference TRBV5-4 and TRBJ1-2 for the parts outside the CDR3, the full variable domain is ETGVTQSPTHLIKTRGQQVTLRCSSQSGHNTVSWYQQALGQGPQFIFQYYREEENGRGNFPPRFSGLQFPNYSSELNVNALELDDSALYLCASTPPQGGGYTFGSGTRLTVV.

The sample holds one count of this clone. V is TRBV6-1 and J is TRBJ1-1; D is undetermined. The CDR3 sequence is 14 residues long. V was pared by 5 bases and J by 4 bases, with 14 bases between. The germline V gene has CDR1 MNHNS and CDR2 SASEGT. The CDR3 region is CASSYEGTVTEAFF. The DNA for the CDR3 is TGTGCCAGCAGTTATGAGGGAACGGTCACTGAAGCTTTCTTT.

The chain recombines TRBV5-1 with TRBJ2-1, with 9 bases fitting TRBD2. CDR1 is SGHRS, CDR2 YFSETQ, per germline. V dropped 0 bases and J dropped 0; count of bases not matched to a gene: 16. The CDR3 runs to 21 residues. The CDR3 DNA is TGCGCCAGCAGCTTGGATCGAGGACCGGGACTAGCAAGAAGCTCCTACAATGAGCAGTTCTTC. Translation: CASSLDRGPGLARSSYNEQFF.

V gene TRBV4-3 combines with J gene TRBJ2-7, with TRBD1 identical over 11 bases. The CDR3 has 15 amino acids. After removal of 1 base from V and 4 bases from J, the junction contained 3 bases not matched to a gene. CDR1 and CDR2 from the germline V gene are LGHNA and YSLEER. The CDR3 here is CASSQGGTGGYEQYF. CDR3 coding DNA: TGCGCCAGCAGCCAAGGGGGGACAGGGGGGTACGAGCAGTACTTC.

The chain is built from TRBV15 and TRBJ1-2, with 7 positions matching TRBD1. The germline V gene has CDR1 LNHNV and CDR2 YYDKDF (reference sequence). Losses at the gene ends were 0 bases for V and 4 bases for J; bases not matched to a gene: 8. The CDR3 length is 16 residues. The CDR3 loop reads CATSRDRQGDLYGYTF. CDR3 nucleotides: TGTGCCACCAGCAGAGATAGGCAGGGGGATCTCTATGGCTACACCTTC.

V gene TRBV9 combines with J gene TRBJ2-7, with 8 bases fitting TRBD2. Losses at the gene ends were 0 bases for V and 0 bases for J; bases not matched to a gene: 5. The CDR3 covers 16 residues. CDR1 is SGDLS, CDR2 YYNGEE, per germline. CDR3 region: CASSVGAGGLSYEQYF. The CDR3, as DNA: TGTGCCAGCAGCGTAGGTGCGGGGGGCCTCTCCTACGAGCAGTACTTC.

This chain's CDR3 is CSAVGGSDGEQYF. CDR3 in DNA: TGCAGCGCTGTGGGCGGGTCCGACGGGGAGCAGTACTTC. J is TRBJ2-7 and V is TRBV29-1; possibly TRBD2 for D (5 bases). Per germline, CDR1 SQVTM and CDR2 ANQGSEA. The CDR3 runs 13 residues. Trimming cost V 7 bases and J 7 bases, with 20 bases left between them.

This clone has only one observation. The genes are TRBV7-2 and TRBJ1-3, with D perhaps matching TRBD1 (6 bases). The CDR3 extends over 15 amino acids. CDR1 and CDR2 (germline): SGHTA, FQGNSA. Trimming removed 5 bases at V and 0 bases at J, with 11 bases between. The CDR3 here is CASSQDSLSGNTIYF. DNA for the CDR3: TGTGCCAGCAGCCAGGACAGCCTCTCTGGAAACACCATATATTTT.

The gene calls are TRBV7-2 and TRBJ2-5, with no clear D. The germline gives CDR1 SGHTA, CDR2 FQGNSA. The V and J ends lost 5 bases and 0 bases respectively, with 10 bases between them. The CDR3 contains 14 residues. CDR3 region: CASSPPLYQETQYF. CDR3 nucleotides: TGTGCCAGCAGCCCGCCACTGTACCAAGAGACCCAGTACTTC.

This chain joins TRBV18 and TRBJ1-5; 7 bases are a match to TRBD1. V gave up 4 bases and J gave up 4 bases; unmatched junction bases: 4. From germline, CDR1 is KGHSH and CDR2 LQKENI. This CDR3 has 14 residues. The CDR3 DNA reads TGTGCCAGCTCACAAACACAGGGGAATCAGCCCCAGCATTTT. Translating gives CASSQTQGNQPQHF.

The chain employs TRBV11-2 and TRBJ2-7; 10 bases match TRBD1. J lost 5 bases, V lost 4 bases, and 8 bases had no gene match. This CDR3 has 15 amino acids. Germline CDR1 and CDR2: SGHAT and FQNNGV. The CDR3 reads CASSSDRGPVDEQYF. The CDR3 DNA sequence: TGTGCCAGCAGCTCCGACAGGGGGCCGGTAGACGAGCAGTACTTC. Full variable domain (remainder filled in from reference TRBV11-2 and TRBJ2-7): EAGVAQSPRYKIIEKRQSVAFWCNPISGHATLYWYQQILGQGPKLLIQFQNNGVVDDSQLPKDRFSAERLKGVDSTLKIQPAKLEDSAVYLCASSSDRGPVDEQYFGPGTRLTVT.

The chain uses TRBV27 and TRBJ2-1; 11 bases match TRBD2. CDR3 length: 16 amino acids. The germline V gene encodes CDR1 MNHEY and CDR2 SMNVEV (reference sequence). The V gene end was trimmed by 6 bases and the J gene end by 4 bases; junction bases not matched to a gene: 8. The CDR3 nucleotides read TGTGCCAGCAGCTCTTTAACTAGCGGGAGATACAATGAGCAGTTCTTC. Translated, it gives CASSSLTSGRYNEQFF.

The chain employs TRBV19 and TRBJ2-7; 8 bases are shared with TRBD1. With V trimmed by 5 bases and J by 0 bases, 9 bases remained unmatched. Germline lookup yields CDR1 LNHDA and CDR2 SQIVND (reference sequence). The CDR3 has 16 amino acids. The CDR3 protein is CASSSAGTGLSYEQYF. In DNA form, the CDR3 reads TGTGCCAGTAGTTCCGCCGGGACAGGCCTCTCCTACGAGCAGTACTTC.

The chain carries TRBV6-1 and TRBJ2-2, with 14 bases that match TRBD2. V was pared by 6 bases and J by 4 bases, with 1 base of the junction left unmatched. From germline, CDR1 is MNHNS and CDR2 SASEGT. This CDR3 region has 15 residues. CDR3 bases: TGTGCCAGCAGAGGGACTAGCGGGGGCACCGGGGAGCTGTTTTTT. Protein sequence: CASRGTSGGTGELFF.

The chain's CDR3 is CASSLAPQSGIYEQYF. For the CDR3, the DNA is TGTGCCAGCAGCTTAGCTCCCCAAAGCGGCATCTACGAGCAGTACTTC. The chain uses TRBV7-2 and TRBJ2-7, with D possibly TRBD2 on 5 matching bases. CDR1 SGHTA and CDR2 FQGNSA come from the germline V gene. The germline V and J ends were trimmed by 0 bases and 3 bases, with 15 bases remaining between them. The CDR3 spans 16 residues.